The present entry profiles one TCR beta chain with its context. This specimen belongs to a study of control samples from healthy donors and cancer patients. This CDR3 is built from 16 residues. Germline V gene lookup returns CDR1 KGHDR and CDR2 SFDVKD. The V segment lost 4 bases and the J segment 2 bases; nucleotides outside the gene matches: 5. Libraries were prepared by immunoSEQ multiplex PCR; TCRdb keeps only in-frame clonotypes and omits some of them. Found here are fewer than 120,000 clones, around nine tenths of them singletons; the top ten hold roughly 4%. Sequencing used PBMCs. The TCR was taken from a woman aged 55 to 70 with lung cancer. V usage is TRBV24-1 and J usage is TRBJ2-2; TRBD1 agrees at 8 bases. The CDR3 DNA is TGTGCCACCAGTGACCCGACAGGGGCCAACACCGGGGAGCTGTTTTTT. This encodes CATSDPTGANTGELFF.